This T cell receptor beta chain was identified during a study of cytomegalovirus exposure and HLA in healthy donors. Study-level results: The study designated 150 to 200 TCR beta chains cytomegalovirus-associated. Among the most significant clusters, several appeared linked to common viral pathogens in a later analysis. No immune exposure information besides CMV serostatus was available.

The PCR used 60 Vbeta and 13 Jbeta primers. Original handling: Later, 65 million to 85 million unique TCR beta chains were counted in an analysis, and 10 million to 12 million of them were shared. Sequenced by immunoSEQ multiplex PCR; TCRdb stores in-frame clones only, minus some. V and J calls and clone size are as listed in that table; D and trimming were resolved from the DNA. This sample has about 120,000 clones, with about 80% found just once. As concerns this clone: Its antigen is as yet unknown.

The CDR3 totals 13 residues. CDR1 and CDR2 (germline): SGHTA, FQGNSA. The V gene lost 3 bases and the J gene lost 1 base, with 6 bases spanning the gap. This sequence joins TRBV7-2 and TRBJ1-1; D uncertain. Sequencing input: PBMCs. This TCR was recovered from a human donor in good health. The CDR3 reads CASSLTTNTEAFF. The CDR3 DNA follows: TGTGCCAGCAGCTTGACAACGAACACTGAAGCTTTCTTT.